This TCR beta chain appears in the sequencing data of a study of blood T cells in healthy people across ages. Turning to the study itself: Template switching recovered approximately one barcoded beta molecule for every two T cells.

The use of a sample-barcoded 5' primer and a J-beta primer mix characterized a second PCR of about 7 to 12 cycles. Unique molecular identifiers of 12 random nucleotides labeled each cDNA. A single record per CDR3 protein comes from TCRdb applying MiXCR to the 5' RACE reads. The sample has over 1,500,000 distinct CDR3 sequences; about two fifths are singletons. This CDR3 is built from 15 residues. CDR1 is MNHNY and CDR2 is SVGAGI in the germline V gene (reference sequence). V was cut by 2 bases and J by 0 bases, with 10 bases left in between. About this clonotype itself: Its cognate antigen is unknown.

The study's findings and limits: Any conclusive comparison of naive versus antigen-experienced cells was prevented by using unsorted PBMCs.

Input material: blood. The V call is TRBV6-6, the J call TRBJ1-1; D possibly corresponds to TRBD1 (5 bases). This TCR came from a human donor in good health. The CDR3 protein is CASSYVSGMNTEAFF. In nucleotides, the CDR3 is TGTGCCAGCAGTTACGTTTCAGGGATGAACACTGAAGCTTTCTTT.